What follows describes a single T cell receptor (beta chain). Its cognate antigen is unknown. This sample was taken from a study of T cell responses to AZD1222 COVID-19 vaccine. General observations from the study: Spike-specific TCR breadth and depth grew following two AZD1222 doses. The donor cohort was predominantly white British with a female majority, and clonal diversity may have been underestimated.

Using immunoSEQ multiplex PCR, the repertoire was profiled, and TCRdb retains in-frame clones only, with some absent. The repertoire table contains around 150,000 clones. CDR1 is SGDLS, CDR2 YYNGEE, per germline. Trimming stripped 0 bases from V and 0 bases from J, with 22 bases between. The length of the CDR3 is 20 residues. Source material: peripheral blood. This clonotype was sampled from an adult in good health. The rearrangement links TRBV9 to TRBJ1-3; D not resolved. The CDR3 DNA follows: TGTGCCAGCAGCGTAGGGGCGGACCCCTCAAGGGCAAGCTCTGGAAACACCATATATTTT. As protein: CASSVGADPSRASSGNTIYF.